The 18 T cell receptor beta chains below come from one sample, sequenced in a study of T cell changes during pregnancy in multiple sclerosis. Here immunoSEQ multiplex PCR was the method, and the copy in TCRdb shows in-frame clones only, minus some. The sample records just under 65,000 clones, 90% to 95% being singletons. The starting material was peripheral blood, obtained in the third trimester of pregnancy. These receptors were obtained from a female donor in good health, enrolled as a control in a pregnancy study.

The rearrangement joins TRBV5-1 to TRBJ1-4, with TRBD1 matching 8 bases. The ends lost 4 bases at V and 7 bases at J; junction bases unmatched: 9. CDR3 length: 15 amino acids. Germline V gene lookup returns CDR1 SGHRS and CDR2 YFSETQ. The CDR3 sequence is CASSRSGQDGEKLFF. CDR3 bases: TGCGCCAGCAGCCGATCGGGACAGGACGGTGAAAAACTGTTTTTT.

CDR3 residues: CASSLALRTSGLGDEQFF. CDR3 sequence (DNA): TGTGCCAGCAGCTTAGCGCTACGGACTAGCGGGCTTGGCGATGAGCAGTTCTTC. The chain combines TRBV7-9 with TRBJ2-1, with 11 bases that match TRBD2. CDR3 length: 18 residues. Germline V gene lookup returns CDR1 SEHNR and CDR2 FQNEAQ (reference sequence). Unmatched junction bases numbered 12, after V lost 0 bases and J lost 8 bases.

This chain links TRBV2 with TRBJ2-7, with TRBD2 matching over 13 bases. The CDR3 loop spans 18 amino acids. V was clipped by 8 bases and J by 7 bases; unmatched bases: 20. Germline CDR1 reads SNHLY; CDR2 reads FYNNEI. DNA of the CDR3: TGTGCCAGCGAGTGGGGTTATAGGACTAGCGGGAGAGGGCCTGAGCAGTACTTC. Translating it yields CASEWGYRTSGRGPEQYF.

The V gene is TRBV7-9, the J gene TRBJ2-2; TRBD2 agrees at 15 bases. The CDR3 extends over 18 amino acids. V lost 8 bases and J lost 3; bases outside the gene matches: 10. Germline lookup yields CDR1 SEHNR and CDR2 FQNEAQ (reference sequence). CDR3 bases: TGTGCCAGCTGGGGGACTAGCGGGAGGATTCGGGACACCGGGGAGCTGTTTTTT. This translates into CASWGTSGRIRDTGELFF.

The chain combines TRBV13 with TRBJ1-1; D may be TRBD1 (5 bases). The V gene lost 5 bases and the J gene lost 4 bases, with 11 bases spanning the gap. From germline, CDR1 is PRHDT and CDR2 FYEKMQ (reference sequence). The CDR3 spans 13 residues. CDR3 in amino acids: CASSPSGLTEAFF. The CDR3 DNA is TGTGCCAGCAGCCCCTCAGGGCTCACTGAAGCTTTCTTT. Full variable domain (rest looked up from reference TRBV13 and TRBJ1-1): AAGVIQSPRHLIKEKRETATLKCYPIPRHDTVYWYQQGPGQDPQFLISFYEKMQSDKGSIPDRFSAQQFSDYHSELNMSSLELGDSALYFCASSPSGLTEAFFGQGTRLTVV.

The CDR3 spells CSVAQPTLAGTTLNTEAFF. DNA for the CDR3: TGCAGCGTTGCCCAACCTACTTTGGCAGGGACTACGCTGAACACTGAAGCTTTCTTT. The rearrangement uses TRBV29-1 and TRBJ1-1; D possibly corresponds to TRBD1 (5 bases). The CDR3 loop spans 19 amino acids. V dropped 4 bases and J dropped 0 bases, with 27 bases sitting between them. CDR1 SQVTM and CDR2 ANQGSEA come from the germline V gene.

V gene TRBV12-5 combines with J gene TRBJ1-2; D is perhaps TRBD1 (5 bases). The CDR3 covers 15 residues. V lost 2 bases, J lost 4 bases, and 14 bases lay in between. Germline V gene lookup returns CDR1 LGHNT and CDR2 FRNRAP. CDR3 DNA: TGTGCTAGTGGTTTGAACCCAGGGAGGGTCTATGGCTACACCTTC. Its protein is CASGLNPGRVYGYTF.

The chain is built from TRBV5-4 and TRBJ2-7, with 7 bases identical to TRBD1. Germline V gives CDR1 SGHNT, CDR2 YYREEE (reference sequence). The V and J ends lost 4 bases and 5 bases, in that order; junction bases with no gene match: 6. The CDR3 runs 13 residues. CDR3 DNA: TGTGCCAGCAGCCCTTTTGACAGGGACGAGCAGTACTTC. It yields the protein CASSPFDRDEQYF.

This chain links TRBV11-2 with TRBJ1-4, with 8 bases lining up with TRBD1. CDR1 is SGHAT and CDR2 is FQNNGV in the germline V gene. The CDR3 totals 14 residues. Trimming at V came to 1 base and at J to 8 bases, leaving 3 bases not matched to a gene. The CDR3 DNA reads as TGTGCCAGCAGCTTAGGGCAGGGGGCGGAAAAACTGTTTTTT. Residues: CASSLGQGAEKLFF.

The genes are TRBV15 and TRBJ2-1; 14 bases are a match to TRBD2. The V gene's germline CDR1 is LNHNV and CDR2 YYDKDF (reference sequence). Germline trimming cut 0 bases from V and 7 bases from J; bases unmatched to any gene: 2. There are 16 residues in the CDR3. The CDR3 loop is CATSREGLAGVNEQFF. DNA for the CDR3: TGTGCCACCAGCAGAGAGGGACTAGCGGGAGTTAATGAGCAGTTCTTC.

The chain has TRBV28 and TRBJ1-5; the match to TRBD1 covers 7 bases. Germline-derived CDR1 and CDR2 are MDHEN and SYDVKM. V was pared by 1 base and J by 4 bases, with 10 bases of the junction left unmatched. The CDR3 is 17 residues long. CDR3 protein: CASSLSLRRQGNQPQHF. In DNA form, the CDR3 reads TGTGCCAGCAGTTTATCCCTAAGGAGACAGGGTAATCAGCCCCAGCATTTT.

The chain couples TRBV7-2 to TRBJ2-5; a weak D match, TRBD1 (5 bases). The CDR3 is 15 residues long. Trimming cost V 3 bases and J 4 bases, with 15 bases left between them. The germline CDR1 and CDR2 sequences are SGHTA and FQGNSA. The CDR3 spells CASSFTGLVSETQYF. For the CDR3, the DNA is TGTGCCAGCAGCTTTACAGGCTTAGTTTCAGAGACCCAGTACTTC.

This chain uses TRBV5-5 with TRBJ2-7; D is possibly TRBD1 (6 bases). Trimming took off 6 bases at V and 4 bases at J, with 26 bases between the two ends. The CDR3 covers 17 residues. Germline CDR1 reads SGHKS; CDR2 reads YYEKEE (reference sequence). The CDR3 sequence: CASNNHDPTGPGYEQYF. In DNA form, the CDR3 reads TGTGCCAGCAACAACCACGATCCGACAGGACCGGGGTACGAGCAGTACTTC.

The rearrangement uses TRBV5-1 and TRBJ2-2, with 12 bases fitting TRBD2. There are 17 residues in the CDR3. Germline CDR1 reads SGHRS; CDR2 reads YFSETQ. Unmatched junction bases numbered 3, after V lost 3 bases and J lost 0 bases. CDR3 sequence reads: CASSSGLAGANTGELFF. The CDR3 DNA is TGCGCCAGCAGCTCGGGACTAGCGGGCGCGAACACCGGGGAGCTGTTTTTT.

The chain combines TRBV11-2 with TRBJ2-2, with D possibly being TRBD2 (6 bases). There are 15 residues in the CDR3. Looked up from germline, CDR1 is SGHAT and CDR2 is FQNNGV. Trimming took off 0 bases at V and 5 bases at J, with 10 bases between the two ends. This chain's CDR3 is CASSLDLGGTGELFF. DNA of the CDR3: TGTGCCAGCAGCTTAGACTTGGGGGGAACCGGGGAGCTGTTTTTT.

The genes are TRBV11-2 and TRBJ2-2; 9 positions match TRBD2. From germline, CDR1 is SGHAT and CDR2 FQNNGV. The CDR3 totals 16 residues. After removal of 2 bases from V and 7 bases from J, the junction contained 8 bases not matched to a gene. The CDR3, as DNA: TGTGCCAGCAGCTTAAGGGGCGGGGGGGCCGGCGGGGAGCTGTTTTTT. It translates to CASSLRGGGAGGELFF.

V and J are TRBV9 and TRBJ2-1; 15 nucleotides align to TRBD2. The CDR3 loop spans 20 amino acids. V shed 3 bases, J shed 0 bases, and the junction held 10 bases outside the gene matches. Germline V gives CDR1 SGDLS, CDR2 YYNGEE. The CDR3 sequence is CASSASPGTSGGSSYNEQFF. For the CDR3, the DNA is TGTGCCAGCAGCGCCTCCCCCGGGACTAGCGGGGGGAGCTCCTACAATGAGCAGTTCTTC. Filled out from reference TRBV9 and TRBJ2-1, the complete variable domain reads DSGVTQTPKHLITATGQRVTLRCSPRSGDLSVYWYQQSLDQGLQFLIQYYNGEERAKGNILERFSAQQFPDLHSELNLSSLELGDSALYFCASSASPGTSGGSSYNEQFFGPGTRLTVL.

The rearrangement joins TRBV20-1 to TRBJ1-1; D gene unclear. The germline CDR1 and CDR2 sequences are DFQATT and SNEGSKA (reference sequence). This CDR3 is 11 amino acids long. Trimming left V 7 bases short and J 0 bases short, with 6 bases between. The CDR3 sequence: CSGNLNTEAFF. In nucleotides, the CDR3 is TGCAGTGGTAATTTGAACACTGAAGCTTTCTTT.